This T cell receptor (beta chain) appears in the sequencing data of a study of blood T cell repertoires in COVID-19. For the study at large: The United States, Italy and Spain were the sources of the acute and convalescent COVID-19 samples.

Germline lookup yields CDR1 SGHTA and CDR2 FQGNSA. The CDR3 is 16 amino acids. V lost 4 bases, J lost 2 bases, and 6 bases stayed unmatched. Authors' data handling: Nucleated cell counts were estimated from reference gene primer amplification. Profiled with immunoSEQ multiplex PCR; TCRdb holds only in-frame clones, not every one. The V and J calls and the clone size are those of that table, but D and trimming were determined from the DNA. The sample yields around 77,000 clones, 82% seen once. The sequenced sample consisted of peripheral blood. This sequence originates from a human donor in a cohort sampled during active COVID-19. The chain joins TRBV7-2 to TRBJ2-3; 10 bases match TRBD2. The chain's CDR3 is CASSSQRGGNTDTQYF. DNA of the CDR3: TGTGCCAGCAGCTCCCAGCGGGGGGGTAACACAGATACGCAGTATTTT.